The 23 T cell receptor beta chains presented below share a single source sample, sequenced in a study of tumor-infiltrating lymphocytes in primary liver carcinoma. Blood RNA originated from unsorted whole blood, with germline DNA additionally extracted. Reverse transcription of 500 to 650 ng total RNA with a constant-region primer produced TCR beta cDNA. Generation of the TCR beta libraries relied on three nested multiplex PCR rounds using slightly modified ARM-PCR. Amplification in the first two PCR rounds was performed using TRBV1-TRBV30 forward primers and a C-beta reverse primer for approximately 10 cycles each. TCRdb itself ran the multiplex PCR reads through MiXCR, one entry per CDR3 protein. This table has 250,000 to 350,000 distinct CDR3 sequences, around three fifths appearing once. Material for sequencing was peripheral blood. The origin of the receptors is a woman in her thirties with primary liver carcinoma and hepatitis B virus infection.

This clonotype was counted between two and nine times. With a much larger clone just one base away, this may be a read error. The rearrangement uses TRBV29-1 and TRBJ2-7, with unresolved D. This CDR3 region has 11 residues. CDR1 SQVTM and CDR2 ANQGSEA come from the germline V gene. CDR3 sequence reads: CSVVWSHEQCF. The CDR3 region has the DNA TGCAGCGTTGTGTGGTCCCACGAGCAGTGCTTC.

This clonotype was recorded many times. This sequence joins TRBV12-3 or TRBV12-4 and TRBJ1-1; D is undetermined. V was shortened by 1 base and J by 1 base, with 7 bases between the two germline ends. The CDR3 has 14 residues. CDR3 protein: CASSLGRRNTEAFF. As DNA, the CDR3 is TGTGCCAGCAGTTTAGGCAGGAGGAACACTGAAGCTTTCTTT.

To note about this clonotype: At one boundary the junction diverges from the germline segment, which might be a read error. The CDR3 DNA sequence: TGCACCAGCAGCCAAGACCCAAGCGGGACGGGCGATACGCAGTATTTT. Translation: CTSSQDPSGTGDTQYF. The chain links TRBV4-1 to TRBJ2-3; 7 nucleotides match TRBD2. CDR1 and CDR2 (germline): MGHRA, YSYEKL. This CDR3 region has 16 residues.

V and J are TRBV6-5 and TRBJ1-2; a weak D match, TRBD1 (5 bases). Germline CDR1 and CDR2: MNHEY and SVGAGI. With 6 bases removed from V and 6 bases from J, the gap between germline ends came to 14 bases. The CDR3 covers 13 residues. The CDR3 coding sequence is TGTGCCAGCAGATCCGGACACCCTGATGGCTACACCTTC. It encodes CASRSGHPDGYTF.

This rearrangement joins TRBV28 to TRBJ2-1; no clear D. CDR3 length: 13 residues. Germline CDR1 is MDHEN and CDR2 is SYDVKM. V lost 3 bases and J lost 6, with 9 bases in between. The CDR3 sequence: CASSFTDINEQFF. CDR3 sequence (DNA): TGTGCCAGCAGTTTCACGGATATCAATGAGCAGTTCTTC.

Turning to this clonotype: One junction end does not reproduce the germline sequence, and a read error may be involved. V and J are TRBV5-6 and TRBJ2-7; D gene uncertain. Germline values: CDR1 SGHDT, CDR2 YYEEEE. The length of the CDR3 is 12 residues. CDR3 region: CANSFEAREQYF. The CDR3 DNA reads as TGTGCCAACAGCTTTGAGGCCCGGGAGCAGTACTTC.

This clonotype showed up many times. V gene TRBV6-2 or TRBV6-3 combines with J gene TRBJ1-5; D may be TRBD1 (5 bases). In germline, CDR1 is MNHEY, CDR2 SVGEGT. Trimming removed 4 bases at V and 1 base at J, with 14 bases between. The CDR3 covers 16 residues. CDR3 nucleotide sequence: TGTGCCAGCAGTTTTGGTCTTAGGGGAAGCAATCAGCCCCAGCATTTT. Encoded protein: CASSFGLRGSNQPQHF.

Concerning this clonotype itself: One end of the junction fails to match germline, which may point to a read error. The CDR3 loop is CTSSLVRSGANVLTF. The CDR3, as DNA: TGTACCAGCAGCTTAGTCCGCTCTGGGGCCAACGTCCTGACTTTC. The chain links TRBV7-9 to TRBJ2-6, with D hard to call. Germline values: CDR1 SEHNR, CDR2 FQNEAQ (reference sequence). The CDR3 consists of 15 residues.

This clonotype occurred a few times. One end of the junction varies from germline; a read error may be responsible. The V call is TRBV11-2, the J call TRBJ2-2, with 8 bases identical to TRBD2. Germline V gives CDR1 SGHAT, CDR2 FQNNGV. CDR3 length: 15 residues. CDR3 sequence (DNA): TGTGCCAGCACCGGGGGGGGTACTGGCACCGGGAAGCTGTTTTTT. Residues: CASTGGGTGTGKLFF.

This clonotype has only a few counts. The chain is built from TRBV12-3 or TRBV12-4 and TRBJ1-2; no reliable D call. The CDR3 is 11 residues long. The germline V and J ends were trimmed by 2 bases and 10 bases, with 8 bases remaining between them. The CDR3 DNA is TGTGCCAGCAGTTTAAGGGCCGTCTACACCTTC. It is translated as CASSLRAVYTF.

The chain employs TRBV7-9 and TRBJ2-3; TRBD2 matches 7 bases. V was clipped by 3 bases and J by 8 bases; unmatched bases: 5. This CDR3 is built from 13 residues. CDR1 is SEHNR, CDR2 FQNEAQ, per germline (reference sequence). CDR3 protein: CASSLAGDVTQYF. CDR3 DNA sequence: TGTGCCAGCAGCTTGGCGGGAGATGTTACGCAGTATTTT.

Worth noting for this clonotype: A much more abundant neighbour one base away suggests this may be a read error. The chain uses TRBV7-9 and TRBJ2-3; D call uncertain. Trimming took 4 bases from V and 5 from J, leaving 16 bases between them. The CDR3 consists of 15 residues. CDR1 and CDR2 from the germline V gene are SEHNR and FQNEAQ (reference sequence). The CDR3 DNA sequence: TGTGCCAGCAGCTCAGCAGGCTGGTCAATAGATACGCAGTATTTT. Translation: CASSSAGWSIDTQYF.

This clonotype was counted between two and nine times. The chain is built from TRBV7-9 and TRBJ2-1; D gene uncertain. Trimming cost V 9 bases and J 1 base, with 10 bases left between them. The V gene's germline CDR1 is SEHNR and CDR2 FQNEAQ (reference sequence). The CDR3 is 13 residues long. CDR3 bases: TGTGCCAGAGACGGACCTTCCTACAATGAGCAGTTCTTC. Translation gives CARDGPSYNEQFF.

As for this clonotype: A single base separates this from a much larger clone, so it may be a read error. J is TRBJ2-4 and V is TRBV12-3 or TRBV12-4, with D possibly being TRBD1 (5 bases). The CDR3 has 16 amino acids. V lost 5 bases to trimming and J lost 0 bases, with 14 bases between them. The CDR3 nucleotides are TGTGCCAGCAGTAAACAGGCGAGCCTAGCCAAAAACATTCAGTACTTC. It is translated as CASSKQASLAKNIQYF.

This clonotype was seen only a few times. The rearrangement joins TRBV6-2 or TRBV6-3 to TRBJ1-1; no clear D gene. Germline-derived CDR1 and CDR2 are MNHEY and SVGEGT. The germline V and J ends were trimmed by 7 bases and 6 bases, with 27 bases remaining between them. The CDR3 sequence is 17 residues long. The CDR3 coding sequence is TGTGCCAGCATTCCGACAAGCCGGGGAGGGAAAACCTCTGAAGCTTTCTTT. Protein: CASIPTSRGGKTSEAFF.

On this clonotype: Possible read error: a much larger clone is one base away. DNA for the CDR3: TGTGCCACCCAGGGCAACTGTGGCTACACCTTC. The encoded protein is CATQGNCGYTF. The rearrangement joins TRBV24-1 to TRBJ1-2; TRBD1 is a possible D gene (5 bases). The CDR3 consists of 11 residues. Per the germline V gene, CDR1 is KGHDR and CDR2 is SFDVKD.

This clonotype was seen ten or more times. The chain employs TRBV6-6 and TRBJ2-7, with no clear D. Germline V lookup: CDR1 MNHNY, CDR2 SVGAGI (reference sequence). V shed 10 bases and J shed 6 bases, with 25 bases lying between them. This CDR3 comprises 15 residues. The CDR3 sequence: CATVRRVAPSLEQYF. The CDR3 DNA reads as TGTGCCACCGTCCGACGCGTGGCCCCCTCCCTCGAGCAGTACTTC.

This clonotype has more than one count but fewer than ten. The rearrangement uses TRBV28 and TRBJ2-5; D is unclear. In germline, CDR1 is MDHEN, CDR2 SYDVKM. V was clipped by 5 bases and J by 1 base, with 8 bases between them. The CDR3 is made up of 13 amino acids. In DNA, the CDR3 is TGTGCCAGCAGTGGGTCGGCCCAAGAGACCCAGTACTTC. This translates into CASSGSAQETQYF.

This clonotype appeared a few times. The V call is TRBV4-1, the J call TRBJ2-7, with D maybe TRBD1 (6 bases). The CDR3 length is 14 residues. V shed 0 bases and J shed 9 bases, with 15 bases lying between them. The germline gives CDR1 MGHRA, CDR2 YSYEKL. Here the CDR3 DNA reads TGCGCCAGCAGCCAAGATTTGAGGGGGTGGGTGCAGTACTTC. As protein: CASSQDLRGWVQYF.

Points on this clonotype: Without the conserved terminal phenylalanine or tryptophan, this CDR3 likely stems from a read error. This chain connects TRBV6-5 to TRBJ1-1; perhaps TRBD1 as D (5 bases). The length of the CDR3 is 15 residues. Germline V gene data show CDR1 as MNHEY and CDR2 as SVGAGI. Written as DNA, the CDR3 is TGTGACAGCAATTACGGTTCAGAGGGGAGCACTGAAGCTTTCTCT. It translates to CDSNYGSEGSTEAFS.

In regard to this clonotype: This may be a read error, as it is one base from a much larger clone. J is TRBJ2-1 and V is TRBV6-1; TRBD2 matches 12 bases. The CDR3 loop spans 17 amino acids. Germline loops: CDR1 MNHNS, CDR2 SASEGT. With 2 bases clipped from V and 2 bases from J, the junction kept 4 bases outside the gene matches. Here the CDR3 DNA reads TGTGCCAGCAGTGAAAGACTAGCGGGAGTCACCTACAATGAGCAGTTCTTC. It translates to CASSERLAGVTYNEQFF.

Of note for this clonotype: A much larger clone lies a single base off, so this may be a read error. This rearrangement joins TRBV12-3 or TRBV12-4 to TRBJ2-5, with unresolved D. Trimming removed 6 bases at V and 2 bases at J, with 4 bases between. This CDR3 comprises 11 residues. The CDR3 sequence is CASRRQETQYF. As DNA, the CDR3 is TGTGCCAGCAGACGGCAAGAGACCCAGTACTTC.

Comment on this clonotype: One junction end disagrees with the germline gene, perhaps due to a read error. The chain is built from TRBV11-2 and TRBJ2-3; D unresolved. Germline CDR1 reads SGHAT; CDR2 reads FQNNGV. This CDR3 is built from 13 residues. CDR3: CAGSFLDPDTHYF. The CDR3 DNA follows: TGTGCCGGCAGCTTCCTAGATCCAGATACGCACTATTTT.